The subject of this entry is one TCR beta chain. Germline V gene lookup returns CDR1 SGHRS and CDR2 YFSETQ. This CDR3 has 12 amino acids. Trimming took off 5 bases at V and 6 bases at J, with 9 bases between the two ends. The data stem from a study of CD8 T cells in Susac syndrome. Study details: When their blood was taken, the Susac syndrome patients had either not yet had any therapy, were taking corticosteroids, or were taking intravenous immunoglobulin alone.

Reverse transcription of roughly 0.5 to 1 ug RNA was performed with random hexamers. The authors amplified TCR beta CDR3 across 54 Vbeta and 13 Jbeta using immunoSEQ multiplex PCR. TCRdb ran MiXCR on the immunoSEQ multiplex PCR reads and lists one entry per CDR3 protein. The table includes under 300,000 distinct CDR3 sequences, roughly 95% detected once. The sequenced material came from CD4+ T cells from PBMCs. This TCR was sampled from a human donor with Susac syndrome. The V gene is TRBV5-1, the J gene TRBJ1-3; D gene ambiguous. The CDR3 region has the DNA TGCGCCAGCAGTAGCAGCGAAAACACCATATATTTT. Translation gives CASSSSENTIYF. The complete variable domain, with remaining parts taken from reference TRBV5-1 and TRBJ1-3, reads KAGVTQTPRYLIKTRGQQVTLSCSPISGHRSVSWYQQTPGQGLQFLFEYFSETQRNKGNFPGRFSGRQFSNSRSEMNVSTLELGDSALYLCASSSSENTIYFGEGSWLTVV.